These T cell receptor beta chains were read from a single sample in a study of blood T cell repertoires in COVID-19. Generated by immunoSEQ multiplex PCR, the TCRdb table keeps only in-frame clones and is missing some. Among hundreds of thousands of clones, more than 80% were seen once, and the ten largest hold roughly 8%. Sequencing was done on a sample of peripheral blood. The receptors derive from a woman older than 75 with COVID-19, enrolled during active disease. Both conserved end residues are part of each CDR3. D genes are given only for firm matches. Clone size is shown for a subset of rows, as once, few, many or a class of expanded clone.

TRBV24-1	15	-	TRBD2	TRBJ2-1	TGTGCCACCAGTGATCCTAGCGGGAGAACGAATGAGCAGTTCTTC	CATSDPSGRTNEQFF
TRBV10-3	15	-	TRBD2	TRBJ2-5	TGTGCCATCAGTGGGCTAGCGGGAGAGGGAGAGACCCAGTACTTC	CAISGLAGEGETQYF
TRBV5-4	14	few	-	TRBJ2-1	TGTGCCAGCAGCTTGGTCCAGAGTGGGAGTGAGCAGTTCTTC	CASSLVQSGSEQFF
TRBV30	16	-	-	TRBJ2-2	TGTGCCTGGAGTGTATCCAGGGGAATGGTCGCCGGGGAGCTGTTTTTT	CAWSVSRGMVAGELFF
TRBV19	14	-	-	TRBJ2-7	TGTGCCAGTAGTGTTAAAAGTGCGGCCAACGAGCAGTACTTC	CASSVKSAANEQYF
TRBV10-3	15	-	TRBD1	TRBJ1-1	TGTGCCATCAGTGAGGGTGGGACAGGGGTCACTGAAGCTTTCTTT	CAISEGGTGVTEAFF
TRBV9	15	-	-	TRBJ1-3	TGTGCCAGCAGCGTAAAGGGGGACGCTGGAAACACCATATATTTT	CASSVKGDAGNTIYF
TRBV15	17	-	-	TRBJ1-3	TGTGCCACCAGCAGGGGGGTTCGGACAGACTCTGGAAACACCATATATTTT	CATSRGVRTDSGNTIYF
TRBV12-5	17	-	-	TRBJ2-2	TGTGCTAGGGGTCACAAGACATCGAGAGTGAACACCGGGGAGCTGTTTTTT	CARGHKTSRVNTGELFF
TRBV21-1	18	-	-	TRBJ1-6	TGTGCCAGCAGCAAAGCCCCGCCAGAAAGCTCCTATAATTCACCCCTCCACTTT	CASSKAPPESSYNSPLHF
TRBV18	17	-	TRBD1	TRBJ1-1	TGTGCCAGCTCAATGACCGGGACAGGGGCGATGAACACTGAAGCTTTCTTT	CASSMTGTGAMNTEAFF
TRBV19	14	-	TRBD1	TRBJ1-2	TGTGCCAGTACCGCGACAGGGAGGATCTATGGCTACACCTTC	CASTATGRIYGYTF
TRBV5-5	14	-	-	TRBJ1-5	TGTGCCAGCAGCCTGGGGAGGGTCGATCAGCCCCAGCATTTT	CASSLGRVDQPQHF
TRBV18	14	-	-	TRBJ1-2	TGTGCCAGCTCACCAGGAGAAGTCCTCTATGGCTACACCTTC	CASSPGEVLYGYTF
TRBV5-1	15	-	TRBD1	TRBJ1-1	TGCGCCAGCAGCCCAAGGACAGGGGCGAACACTGAAGCTTTCTTT	CASSPRTGANTEAFF
TRBV7-9	15	-	-	TRBJ1-1	TGTGCCAGCAGCCCTTATGAGGGTCCAAACACTGAAGCTTTCTTT	CASSPYEGPNTEAFF
TRBV27	17	once	TRBD2	TRBJ2-3	TGTGCCAGCAGTTTATCGGCCTCAGCGGGAATTACAGATACGCAGTATTTT	CASSLSASAGITDTQYF